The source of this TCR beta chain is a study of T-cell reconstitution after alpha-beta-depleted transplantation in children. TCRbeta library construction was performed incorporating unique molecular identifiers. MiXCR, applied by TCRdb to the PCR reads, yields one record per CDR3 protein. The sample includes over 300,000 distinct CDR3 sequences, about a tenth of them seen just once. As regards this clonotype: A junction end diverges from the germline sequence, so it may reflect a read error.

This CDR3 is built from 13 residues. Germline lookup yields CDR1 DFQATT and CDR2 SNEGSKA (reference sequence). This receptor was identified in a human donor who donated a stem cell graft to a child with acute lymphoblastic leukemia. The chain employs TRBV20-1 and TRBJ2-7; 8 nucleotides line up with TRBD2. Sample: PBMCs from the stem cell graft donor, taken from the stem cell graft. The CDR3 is CSATGLDSYERYF. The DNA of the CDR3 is TGCAGTGCTACGGGACTAGACTCCTACGAGCGGTACTTC.